Detailed here is one T cell receptor (beta chain). The CDR3 length is 15 residues. V lost 4 bases and J 6 bases, leaving 13 bases between the germline ends. Germline V CDR1 and CDR2: SGHTA, FQGNSA. The record originates from a study of control samples from healthy donors and cancer patients. Some clones are missing from TCRdb's copy, which holds only in-frame ones; the method was immunoSEQ multiplex PCR. The table shows under 150,000 clones, with around 90% occurring only once. The clonotype was recovered from a woman aged 70-85 years in good health. The sequencing sample was made of blood. The J gene is TRBJ1-6, the V gene TRBV7-2; possibly TRBD1 for D (5 bases). The DNA of the CDR3 is TGTGCCAGCAGCTCCCTTGGGGCTTTTAATTCACCCCTCCACTTT. Amino acid sequence: CASSSLGAFNSPLHF.